These 2 T cell receptor beta chains were all obtained from the same sample, sequenced in a study of cytomegalovirus exposure and HLA in healthy donors. With 60 Vbeta and 13 Jbeta primers, the PCR was carried out. Some clones are missing from TCRdb's copy, which holds only in-frame ones; the method was immunoSEQ multiplex PCR. The sample consists of about 100,000 clones, around three quarters of them appearing once. What was sequenced was PBMCs. All receptors derive from a woman aged 18-29 years in good health and CMV-seropositive.

This chain uses TRBV29-1 with TRBJ2-1; the match to TRBD2 covers 11 bases. This CDR3 contains 18 residues. In germline, CDR1 is SQVTM, CDR2 ANQGSEA. V lost 3 bases and J lost 3; bases outside the gene matches: 13. CDR3 protein: CSVDRTSGRREIYNEQFF. CDR3 nucleotides: TGCAGCGTTGACCGCACTAGCGGGAGAAGGGAGATCTACAATGAGCAGTTCTTC.

This chain links TRBV7-2 with TRBJ2-2; D is perhaps TRBD1 (7 bases). The CDR3 sequence is 16 residues long. Germline-derived CDR1 and CDR2 are SGHTA and FQGNSA. The V gene lost 4 bases and the J gene lost 4 bases, with 16 bases spanning the gap. CDR3 sequence: CASSSSEGATTGELFF. CDR3 nucleotides: TGTGCCAGCAGCTCCTCGGAGGGGGCAACCACCGGGGAGCTGTTTTTT.